This TCR beta chain was sequenced during a study of T cells in Graves' hyperthyroidism and ophthalmopathy. Study information: Upon initial diagnosis and before any treatment, peripheral blood was collected. Study observations and caveats: Most thyroid-expanded clonotypes above 0.001 were also found in blood.

Germline V gene data show CDR1 as MNHEY and CDR2 as SVGAGI. The CDR3 is made up of 16 amino acids. V was clipped by 4 bases and J by 0 bases, with 14 bases between them. Researchers took RNA transcripts and amplified the TCR beta CDR3 regions from them. The HTBI primer set served for first-round RT-PCR of the TCR CDR3. TCRdb re-analysed the multiplex PCR reads in MiXCR, keeping a single row per CDR3 protein. Of roughly 560,000 distinct CDR3 sequences in the sample, roughly 15% are singletons; the top ten hold 4% to 5.5%. Many counts were recorded for this clonotype. Its antigen is as yet unknown. Under 3 months was the duration of disease in ophthalmopathy patients, who also had a Clinical Activity Score of at least 3 and a NOSPECS grade of at least 4.

This chain connects TRBV6-5 to TRBJ2-3; D is undetermined. The clonotype originates from a woman aged 40 to 50 with Graves' ophthalmopathy. Sequencing was carried out using blood. CDR3 nucleotide sequence: TGTGCCAGCAGTTCCCGTTGGTTGCGGAGCACAGATACGCAGTATTTT. Translating it yields CASSSRWLRSTDTQYF.